This note documents a single TCR beta chain sequence. Its cognate antigen is unknown. These data originate in a study of OX40 agonist ivuxolimab in advanced cancers. Study-wide results and limits: Low normalized T-cell clonal expansion was additionally recorded for some nonresponders.

This table comes from immunoSEQ multiplex PCR, and its TCRdb copy is limited to in-frame clones, with some not included. The sample yields some 35,000 clones, 87% seen once. The length of the CDR3 is 17 residues. Germline V gene data show CDR1 as SGHDT and CDR2 as YYEEEE. V gave up 1 base and J gave up 7 bases; unmatched junction bases: 11. The chain uses TRBV5-6 and TRBJ2-1; 10 bases map to TRBD2. This TCR was sampled from an adult with an advanced solid tumor such as melanoma, head and neck, liver or kidney cancer. The sequenced sample was CD4+ or CD8+ T cells sorted from blood, obtained in a trial of the OX40 agonist ivuxolimab. The CDR3 DNA sequence: TGTGCCAGCAGCTTGCTGGCTAGCGGGAGTGTGGGTAATGAGCAGTTCTTC. It yields the protein CASSLLASGSVGNEQFF.